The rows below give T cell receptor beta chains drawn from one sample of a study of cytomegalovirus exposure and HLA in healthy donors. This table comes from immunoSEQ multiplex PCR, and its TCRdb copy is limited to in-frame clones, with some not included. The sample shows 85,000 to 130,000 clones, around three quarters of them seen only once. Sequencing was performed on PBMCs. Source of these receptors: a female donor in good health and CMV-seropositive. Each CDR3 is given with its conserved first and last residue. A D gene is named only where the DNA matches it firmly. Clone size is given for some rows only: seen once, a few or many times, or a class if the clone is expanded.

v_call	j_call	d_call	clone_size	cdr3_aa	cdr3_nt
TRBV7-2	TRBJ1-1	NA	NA	CASSLVGNTEAFF	TGTGCCAGCAGCTTAGTCGGTAACACTGAAGCTTTCTTT
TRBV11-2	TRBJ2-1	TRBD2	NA	CASSQIAGGPGNEQFF	TGTGCCAGCAGCCAGATAGCGGGGGGGCCGGGTAATGAGCAGTTCTTC
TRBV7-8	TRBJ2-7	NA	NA	CASSPQGPGEQYF	TGTGCCAGCAGCCCTCAGGGCCCCGGCGAGCAGTACTTC
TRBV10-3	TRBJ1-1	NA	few	CASSEGKGLGTEAFF	TGTGCCAGCAGTGAAGGGAAGGGGCTAGGCACTGAAGCTTTCTTT
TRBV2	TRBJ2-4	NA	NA	CASSEAFGGKNSQYF	TGTGCCAGCAGTGAAGCCTTTGGGGGCAAAAACAGTCAGTACTTC
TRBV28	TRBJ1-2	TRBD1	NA	CASSLDRGTYTF	TGTGCCAGCAGTTTAGACAGGGGCACCTATACCTTC
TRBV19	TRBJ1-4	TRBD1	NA	CASSPDRGAEKLFF	TGTGCCAGTTCGCCCGACAGGGGTGCGGAAAAACTGTTTTTT
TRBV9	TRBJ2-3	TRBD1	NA	CASSVTGYIDTQYF	TGTGCCAGCAGCGTGACAGGGTACATAGATACGCAGTATTTT
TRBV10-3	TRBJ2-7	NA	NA	CAISVALSYEQYF	TGTGCCATCAGTGTGGCCCTCTCCTACGAGCAGTACTTC
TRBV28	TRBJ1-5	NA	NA	CASSSPPGLNQPQHF	TGTGCCAGCAGTTCCCCTCCGGGTCTCAATCAGCCCCAGCATTTT
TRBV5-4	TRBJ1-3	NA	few	CASSLGPTSSVGNTIYF	TGTGCCAGCAGCTTGGGTCCGACATCGTCGGTGGGAAACACCATATATTTT
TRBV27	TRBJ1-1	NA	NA	CASSLSQTYKNTEAFF	TGTGCCAGCAGTTTGAGTCAGACATACAAGAACACTGAAGCTTTCTTT
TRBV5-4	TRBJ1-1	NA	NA	CASSPEGYRNTEAFF	TGTGCCAGCAGCCCGGAGGGGTATAGGAACACTGAAGCTTTCTTT
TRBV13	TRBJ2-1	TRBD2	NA	CASSSSPGLAGGPRFF	TGTGCCAGCAGCTCTAGCCCCGGACTAGCGGGGGGGCCTCGGTTCTTC
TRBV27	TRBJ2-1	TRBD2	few	CASSWGTSGSNEQFF	TGTGCCAGCAGTTGGGGGACTAGCGGGAGTAATGAGCAGTTCTTC
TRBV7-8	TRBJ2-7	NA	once	CASRRSGIGDEQYF	TGTGCCAGCAGACGCTCAGGGATCGGCGACGAGCAGTACTTC
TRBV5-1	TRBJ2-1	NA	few	CASSLTGAGGYNEQFF	TGCGCCAGCAGCTTGACAGGGGCAGGGGGGTACAATGAGCAGTTCTTC
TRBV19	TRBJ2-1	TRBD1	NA	CASSETGGSYNEQFF	TGTGCCAGTAGTGAAACAGGGGGCTCCTACAATGAGCAGTTCTTC
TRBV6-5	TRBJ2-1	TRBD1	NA	CASRPGQGNNEQFF	TGTGCCAGCAGACCGGGACAGGGAAACAATGAGCAGTTCTTC
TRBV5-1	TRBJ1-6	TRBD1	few	CASSLEGTGSSPLHF	TGCGCCAGCAGCTTGGAGGGGACAGGGAGTTCACCCCTCCACTTT
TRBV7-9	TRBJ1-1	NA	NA	CASSPERYDEAFF	TGTGCCAGCAGCCCAGAGAGGTATGATGAAGCTTTCTTT
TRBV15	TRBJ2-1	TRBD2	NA	CATSRDPVGAGGLNEQFF	TGTGCCACCAGCAGAGATCCCGTGGGAGCGGGGGGCCTCAATGAGCAGTTCTTC
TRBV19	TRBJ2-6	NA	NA	CASRGSSGANVLTF	TGTGCCAGTCGGGGATCCTCTGGGGCCAACGTCCTGACTTTC
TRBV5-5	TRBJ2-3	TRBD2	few	CASSLVPGLNTDTQYF	TGTGCCAGCAGCTTGGTTCCGGGACTAAATACAGATACGCAGTATTTT